This T cell receptor (beta chain) was documented in a study of radiotherapy plus CTLA-4 blockade in lung cancer. TCRdb's table, derived via immunoSEQ multiplex PCR, lists solely in-frame clones and lacks some. The data contain about 85,000 clones, around 88% of them singletons. V lost 6 bases and J lost 5; bases outside the gene matches: 5. This CDR3 region has 14 residues. Looked up from germline, CDR1 is MDHEN and CDR2 is SYDVKM. The rearrangement links TRBV28 to TRBJ1-1; 11 nucleotides line up with TRBD1. This TCR was sampled from a human donor with non-small cell lung cancer who had a partial response to radiotherapy plus ipilimumab. The starting material was peripheral blood, obtained from a patient treated with radiotherapy plus ipilimumab. CDR3 amino acids: CASRDRGRLTEAFF. The CDR3 region has the DNA TGTGCCAGCAGGGACAGGGGGCGCTTGACTGAAGCTTTCTTT. Full variable domain (outside the CDR3, taken from reference TRBV28 and TRBJ1-1): DVKVTQSSRYLVKRTGEKVFLECVQDMDHENMFWYRQDPGLGLRLIYFSYDVKMKEKGDIPEGYSVSREKKERFSLILESASTNQTSMYLCASRDRGRLTEAFFGQGTRLTVV.